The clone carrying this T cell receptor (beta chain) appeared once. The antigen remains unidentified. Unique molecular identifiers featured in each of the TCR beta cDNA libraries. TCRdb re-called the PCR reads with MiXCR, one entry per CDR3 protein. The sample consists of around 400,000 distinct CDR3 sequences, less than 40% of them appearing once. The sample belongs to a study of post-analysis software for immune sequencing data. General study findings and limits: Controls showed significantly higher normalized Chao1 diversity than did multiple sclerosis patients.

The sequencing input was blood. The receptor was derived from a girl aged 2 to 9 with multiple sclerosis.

The CDR3 sequence is CASSLDLAGGDTQYF. CDR3 nucleotide sequence: TGTGCCAGCAGCTTAGACCTAGCGGGAGGAGATACGCAGTATTTT. The rearrangement uses TRBV11-2 and TRBJ2-3; 11 bases line up with TRBD2. CDR1 and CDR2 (germline): SGHAT, FQNNGV. The CDR3 length is 15 residues. The V segment lost 0 bases and the J segment 5 bases; nucleotides outside the gene matches: 1.